This is a list of T cell receptor beta chains from one sample in a study of cytomegalovirus exposure and HLA in healthy donors. TCRdb's copy holds only in-frame clones and misses some; the assay was immunoSEQ multiplex PCR. The data contain around 190,000 clones, over 60% of them singletons. The sequenced material came from PBMCs. Source of these receptors: a woman between 35 and 50 years old in good health and CMV-seronegative. CDR3s include the opening cysteine and the closing phenylalanine or tryptophan.

TRBV9,TRBJ2-3,CASSSAGGTDTQYF
TRBV6-5,TRBJ1-2,CASSYSQEYNYGYTF
TRBV4-2,TRBJ2-1,CASSLQVGRSYNEQFF
TRBV9,TRBJ2-7,CASSVQGGRAIDEQYF
TRBV29-1,TRBJ2-1,CSVAAGWSLAGSPQFF
TRBV18,TRBJ2-3,CASSPPMGQSTDTQYF
TRBV5-1,TRBJ2-3,CASSVDSRTDTQYF
TRBV5-4,TRBJ1-3,CASSDSNLSGNTIYF
TRBV19,TRBJ2-5,CATGGSARETQYF
TRBV5-6,TRBJ1-2,CASSYPMTGNYGYTF
TRBV7-2,TRBJ1-5,CASSLGPQPQHF
TRBV6-5,TRBJ2-7,CASSRLAGSYEQYF